Listed below are T cell receptor beta chains from one sample, sequenced in a study of intratumoral heterogeneity in liver cancer. TCRdb keeps only in-frame clones here, not all; method: immunoSEQ multiplex PCR. Of 20,000 to 25,000 clones listed, 73% were seen once; the top ten hold about a sixth. This specimen consisted of tumor-adjacent normal tissue, obtained before any cancer treatment. These receptors all stem from a woman in her sixties or seventies with hepatocellular carcinoma. Both conserved end residues are part of each CDR3. The D gene is left open where the match is weak. Not all rows give a size; the values are once, few, many and, for expanded clones, a class.

clone size,V gene,J gene,D gene,CDR3 DNA,CDR3 protein
-,TRBV15,TRBJ2-2,-,TGTGCCACCAGCAAGGAAAGTTTGGACGCCGGGGAGCTGTTTTTT,CATSKESLDAGELFF
once,TRBV4-1,TRBJ1-2,-,TGCGCCAGCAGCCAAGAATTACAGCTTAACTATGGCTACACCTTC,CASSQELQLNYGYTF
once,TRBV7-3,TRBJ2-2,TRBD1,TGTGCCAGCAGCTTAGACGTTCAGGGGGCCACCACCGGGGAGCTGTTTTTT,CASSLDVQGATTGELFF
-,TRBV28,TRBJ2-7,-,TGTGCCAGCAGTATAGGGGTCTACGAGCAGTACTTC,CASSIGVYEQYF
few,TRBV5-1,TRBJ1-5,-,TGCGCCAGCAGCCCAGTACCCACGGGGGGAGGAGGTCAGCCCCAGCATTTT,CASSPVPTGGGGQPQHF
-,TRBV27,TRBJ2-7,-,TGTGCCAGCAGTTTCAGCGGAACAAACTACGAGCAGTACTTC,CASSFSGTNYEQYF
-,TRBV7-6,TRBJ2-7,TRBD2,TGTGCCAGCAGCGTCAAAACTAGCGGGTTATCCTACGAGCAGTACTTC,CASSVKTSGLSYEQYF
-,TRBV19,TRBJ2-2,-,TGTGCCAGTAGTATAGGGGCGGGCGGGGAGCTGTTTTTT,CASSIGAGGELFF
-,TRBV6-5,TRBJ2-7,-,TGTGCCAGCAGTTCCGAACTCTTCTCCTACGAGCAGTACTTC,CASSSELFSYEQYF
medium-sized,TRBV7-2,TRBJ2-7,TRBD2,TGTGCCAGCAGCCACACTAGCGGAGCCACCTACGAGCAGTACTTC,CASSHTSGATYEQYF
-,TRBV5-1,TRBJ2-3,TRBD2,TGCGCCAGCAGCCTTAGCGGGAGGTACACAGATACGCAGTATTTT,CASSLSGRYTDTQYF
-,TRBV28,TRBJ1-1,-,TGTGCCAGCAGTGCTTACAGGTTCTCTGAAGCTTTCTTT,CASSAYRFSEAFF
few,TRBV7-9,TRBJ2-2,TRBD2,TGTGCCAGCAGCGTGGGACTAGGTGCCACCGGGGAGCTGTTTTTT,CASSVGLGATGELFF
few,TRBV19,TRBJ1-1,-,TGTGCCAGTAGTATCTACACCAAAGCTTTCTTT,CASSIYTKAFF
-,TRBV6-5,TRBJ2-7,-,TGTGCCAGCAGCTACGGAATGAAGTCCCTCTCCTACGAGCAGTACTTC,CASSYGMKSLSYEQYF
-,TRBV6-5,TRBJ1-4,-,TGTGCCAGCAGGGACAGCCTCGAAAAACTGTTTTTT,CASRDSLEKLFF
-,TRBV4-2,TRBJ2-7,-,TGTGCCAGCAGCCAATACCGGGACATCTCCTACGAGCAGTACTTC,CASSQYRDISYEQYF
few,TRBV29-1,TRBJ2-6,-,TGCAGCGTTGAAGATCAGGAGGTATACTCTGGGGCCAACGTCCTGACTTTC,CSVEDQEVYSGANVLTF
few,TRBV9,TRBJ2-1,-,TGTGCCAGCAGCGTAGCTACGTACAATGAGCAGTTCTTC,CASSVATYNEQFF
-,TRBV20-1,TRBJ2-3,-,TGCAGTGCTAACCGGGGGGATACGCAGTATTTT,CSANRGDTQYF
-,TRBV30,TRBJ1-1,TRBD1,TGTGCCTGGAGTAGCGGACAGGGGACCGAAGCTTTCTTT,CAWSSGQGTEAFF
-,TRBV5-4,TRBJ2-7,-,TGTGCCAGCAGCTTGGTTCGGGAAGGCGAGCAGTACTTC,CASSLVREGEQYF
once,TRBV7-8,TRBJ2-7,-,TGTGCCAGCAGCTTAGCGCATAGACACCCTTATGAGCAGTACTTC,CASSLAHRHPYEQYF
-,TRBV29-1,TRBJ2-1,TRBD2,TGCAGCGTTGATCCTAGCGGGAGTGGGAATGAGCAGTTCTTC,CSVDPSGSGNEQFF
-,TRBV5-1,TRBJ2-3,-,TGCGCCAGCAGCTTGGCCCCGGGGGCAGATACGCAGTATTTT,CASSLAPGADTQYF
few,TRBV6-5,TRBJ1-3,-,TGTGCCAGCAGAGAGCCAGGGTTAACTGGAAACACCATATATTTT,CASREPGLTGNTIYF
-,TRBV4-1,TRBJ2-7,-,TGCGCCAGCAGCCAAGTTTGGGACGGACCCTACGAGCAGTACTTC,CASSQVWDGPYEQYF
few,TRBV28,TRBJ2-7,-,TGTGCCAGCAGGAGGCAGACCTACGAGCAGTACTTC,CASRRQTYEQYF
-,TRBV6-5,TRBJ2-4,-,TGTGCCAGCAGTTACCAGGACAGAGCCAAAAACATTCAGTACTTC,CASSYQDRAKNIQYF
once,TRBV7-4,TRBJ2-1,-,TGTGCCAGCAGCTTAGAGGACTTTCAGTTCTTC,CASSLEDFQFF
-,TRBV5-4,TRBJ2-3,TRBD2,TGTGCCAGCAGCCTTAGCGGGAGTCCGGCAGATACGCAGTATTTT,CASSLSGSPADTQYF
-,TRBV5-6,TRBJ2-1,TRBD2,TGTGCCAGCAGCTTGAGGCTAGCGGGACCCTACAATGAGCAGTTCTTC,CASSLRLAGPYNEQFF
-,TRBV19,TRBJ2-2,TRBD2,TGTGCCAGTAGTATAAGCTGGAGGGCGGGAGGTCTCACCGGGGAGCTGTTTTTT,CASSISWRAGGLTGELFF
-,TRBV5-1,TRBJ1-1,-,TGCGCCAGCAGCTTAAGGCAGGGTTACACTGAAGCTTTCTTT,CASSLRQGYTEAFF
-,TRBV19,TRBJ2-7,-,TGTGCCACCACACACCCCCAGTGGGGGGACGAGCAGTACTTC,CATTHPQWGDEQYF
once,TRBV20-1,TRBJ2-1,-,TGCAGTGCTCGATACAATGAGCAGTTCTTC,CSARYNEQFF
few,TRBV7-8,TRBJ2-3,-,TGTGCCAGCAGCCCTGAGGACCGGGGCTATACGCAGTATTTT,CASSPEDRGYTQYF
-,TRBV15,TRBJ2-6,-,TGTGCCACCAGTACTAGCTCTGGGGCCAACGTCCTGACTTTC,CATSTSSGANVLTF
-,TRBV7-9,TRBJ1-2,TRBD1,TGTGCCAGCAGCTTCCTTGGGACAGGGTCAATGGGCTACACCTTC,CASSFLGTGSMGYTF
-,TRBV5-6,TRBJ2-2,-,TGTGCCAGCAGCCCGGACTCCACGGTTACCGGGGAGCTGTTTTTT,CASSPDSTVTGELFF
few,TRBV7-3,TRBJ2-3,TRBD2,TGTGCCAGCAGCTTAAACCCGGGACTAGATGTAGATACGCAGTATTTT,CASSLNPGLDVDTQYF
few,TRBV19,TRBJ2-6,-,TGTGCCAGTACCCGAGGTGCAGGGCACTCTGGGGCCAACGTCCTGACTTTC,CASTRGAGHSGANVLTF
-,TRBV24-1,TRBJ2-4,-,TGTGCCACCAGTGATGGGACGTGGGGAAAAAACATTCAGTACTTC,CATSDGTWGKNIQYF
-,TRBV29-1,TRBJ2-1,TRBD2,TGCAGCGTGGATACTAGCGGGATGTACAATGAGCAGTTCTTC,CSVDTSGMYNEQFF
-,TRBV5-1,TRBJ2-5,-,TGCGCCAGCAGCGCATCCGGGCTCCAAGAGACCCAGTACTTC,CASSASGLQETQYF
-,TRBV2,TRBJ2-7,-,TGTGCCAGCCACGTAGCGGGACAGGGCTACGAGCAGTACTTC,CASHVAGQGYEQYF
-,TRBV25-1,TRBJ2-7,TRBD1,TGTGCCAGCAGTGAAGCCCAACAGGGGGCCCCCCTATACGAGCAGTACTTC,CASSEAQQGAPLYEQYF
-,TRBV24-1,TRBJ2-7,TRBD1,TGTGCCACCAGTGGGGACAGGGGGCTCGAGCAGTACTTC,CATSGDRGLEQYF
-,TRBV7-3,TRBJ2-3,-,TGTGCCAGCAGCTTAACGTGGGCAGATACGCAGTATTTT,CASSLTWADTQYF
-,TRBV2,TRBJ2-7,TRBD2,TGTGCCAGCAGTGAAGTAGGACTAGCGGGAAGGAATGAGCAGTACTTC,CASSEVGLAGRNEQYF
-,TRBV19,TRBJ2-2,-,TGTGCCAGTAGTATACGGGAGACGGTCGGGGAGCTGTTTTTT,CASSIRETVGELFF
-,TRBV6-5,TRBJ1-2,-,TGTGCCAGCAGGTTCCCCGGGACGGTATATGGCTACACCTTC,CASRFPGTVYGYTF
-,TRBV3-1/TRBV3-2,TRBJ2-2,-,TGTGCCAGCAGCCAAGATGGGGGGGCTGCCGGGGAGCTGTTTTTT,CASSQDGGAAGELFF
-,TRBV15,TRBJ2-7,TRBD1,TGTGCCACCAGCGTAGGGACAGGGGGCACCTACGAGCAGTACTTC,CATSVGTGGTYEQYF
few,TRBV27,TRBJ2-2,-,TGTGCCAGCAGTCCAGGGACAACGAACACCGGGGAGCTGTTTTTT,CASSPGTTNTGELFF
-,TRBV5-1,TRBJ2-3,TRBD2,TGCGCCAGCAGCATCCGACTAGCGGGAAGGATAGATACGCAGTATTTT,CASSIRLAGRIDTQYF
-,TRBV28,TRBJ1-2,TRBD1,TGTGCCAGCAGCACCGGGGACAGGGCTAACTATGGCTACACCTTC,CASSTGDRANYGYTF
once,TRBV7-2,TRBJ1-5,TRBD1,TGTGCCAGCAGCTCCCATAGTAGGACAGGGTATGATCAGCCCCAGCATTTT,CASSSHSRTGYDQPQHF
medium-sized,TRBV29-1,TRBJ2-7,TRBD2,TGCAGCGTTGTTCAAATAGCGGGAGGGTGGGAGCAGTACTTC,CSVVQIAGGWEQYF
-,TRBV6-5,TRBJ1-2,-,TGTGCCAGCAGTCTACAGGGTAACGGGGGCTACACCTTC,CASSLQGNGGYTF